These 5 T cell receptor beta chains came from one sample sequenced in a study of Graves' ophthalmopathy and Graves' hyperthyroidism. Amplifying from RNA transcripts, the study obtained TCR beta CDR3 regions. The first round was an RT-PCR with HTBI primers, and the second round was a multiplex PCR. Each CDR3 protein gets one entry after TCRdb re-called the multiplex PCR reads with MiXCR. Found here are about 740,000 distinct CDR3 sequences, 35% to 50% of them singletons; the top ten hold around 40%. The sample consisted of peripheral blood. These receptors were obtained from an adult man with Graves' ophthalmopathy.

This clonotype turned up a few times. The DNA of the CDR3 is TGTGCCAGCAGCCGGACAGGGGGCAGGTACCAAGAGACCCAGTACTTC. This encodes CASSRTGGRYQETQYF. The genes are TRBV6-5 and TRBJ2-5; 11 bases are shared with TRBD1. The CDR3 is 16 amino acids. Trimming at V came to 6 bases and at J to 0 bases, leaving 6 bases not matched to a gene. Germline CDR1 and CDR2: MNHEY and SVGAGI.

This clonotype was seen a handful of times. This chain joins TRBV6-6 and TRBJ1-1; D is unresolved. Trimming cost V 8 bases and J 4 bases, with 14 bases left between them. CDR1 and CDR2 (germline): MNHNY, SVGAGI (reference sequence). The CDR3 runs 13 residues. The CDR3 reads CASLNILGTEAFF. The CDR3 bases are TGTGCCAGCTTAAACATCCTAGGCACTGAAGCTTTCTTT.

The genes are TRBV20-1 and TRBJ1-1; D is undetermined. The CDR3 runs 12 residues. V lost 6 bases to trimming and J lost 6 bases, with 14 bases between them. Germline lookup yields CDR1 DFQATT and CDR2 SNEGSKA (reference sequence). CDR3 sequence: CSATGYVAEAFF. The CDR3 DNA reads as TGCAGTGCAACCGGGTATGTGGCTGAAGCTTTCTTT.

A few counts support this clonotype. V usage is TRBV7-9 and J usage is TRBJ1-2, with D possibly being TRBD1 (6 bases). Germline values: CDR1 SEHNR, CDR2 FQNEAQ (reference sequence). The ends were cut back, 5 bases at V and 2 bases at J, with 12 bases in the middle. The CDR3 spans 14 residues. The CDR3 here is CASSQGGQNYGYTF. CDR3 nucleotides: TGTGCCAGCAGCCAAGGGGGGCAGAACTATGGCTACACCTTC.

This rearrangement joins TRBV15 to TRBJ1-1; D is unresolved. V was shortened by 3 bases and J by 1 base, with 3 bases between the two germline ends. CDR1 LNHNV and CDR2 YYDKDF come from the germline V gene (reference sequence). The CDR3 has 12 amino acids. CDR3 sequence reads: CATSSANTEAFF. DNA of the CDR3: TGTGCCACCAGCAGCGCGAACACTGAAGCTTTCTTT.